This TCR beta chain comes out of a study of T cell responses to AZD1222 COVID-19 vaccine. Study-wide background: Second doses were pooled across both intervals (about 4 or about 12 weeks).

The study's findings and limits: Vaccine-associated CD4 TCRs spanned spike, dominant at 160-218 and 743-854.

The CDR3 totals 18 residues. For this clone: Its target is unknown.

Profiling relied on immunoSEQ multiplex PCR, and the TCRdb table lists in-frame clones only, not all of them. There are tens of thousands of clones in the sample; about four fifths occur only once, and around 5% lies in the top ten. The input for sequencing was peripheral blood, taken on day 0 of AZD1222 vaccination. The receptor comes from an adult in good health. The chain recombines TRBV7-5 with TRBJ1-5; the DNA was not compared with TRBD1, the D call given in the table. TRBV7-5 is a pseudogene locus. CDR3 DNA sequence: TGTGCCAGAAGCTCCGACAGGGTTGGGGATTGGAGCAATCAGCCCCAGCATTTT. Residues: CARSSDRVGDWSNQPQHF.